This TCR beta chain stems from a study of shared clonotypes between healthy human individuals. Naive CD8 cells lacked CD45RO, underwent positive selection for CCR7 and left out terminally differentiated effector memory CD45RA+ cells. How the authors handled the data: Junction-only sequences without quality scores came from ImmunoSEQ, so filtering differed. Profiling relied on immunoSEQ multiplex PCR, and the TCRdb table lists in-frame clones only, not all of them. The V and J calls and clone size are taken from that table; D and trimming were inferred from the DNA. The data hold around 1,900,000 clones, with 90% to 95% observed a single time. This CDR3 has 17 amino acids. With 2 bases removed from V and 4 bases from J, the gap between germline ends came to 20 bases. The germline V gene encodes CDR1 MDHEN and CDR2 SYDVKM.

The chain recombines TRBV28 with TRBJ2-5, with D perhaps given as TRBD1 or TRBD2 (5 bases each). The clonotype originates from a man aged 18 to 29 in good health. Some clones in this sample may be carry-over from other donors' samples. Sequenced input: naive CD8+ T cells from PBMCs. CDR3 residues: CASSLDPPGQIVETQYF. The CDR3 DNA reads TGTGCCAGCAGTTTAGACCCCCCGGGGCAGATAGTAGAGACCCAGTACTTC.